The 29 T cell receptor beta chains below were found in one sample sequenced in a study of T cells in Graves' hyperthyroidism and ophthalmopathy. The CDR3 regions of TCR beta were amplified from RNA transcripts. A first-round RT-PCR of the TCR CDR3 used the HTBI primer set. TCRdb fed the multiplex PCR reads into MiXCR, producing one record per CDR3 protein. Counted here are about 300,000 distinct CDR3 sequences, 12% to 15% occurring once; the ten biggest clones make up 7% to 9%. Source material: blood. Receptors originate from a woman aged 40 to 50 with Graves' hyperthyroidism.

The table lists this clonotype with many counts. The rearrangement joins TRBV2 to TRBJ2-3, with 10 bases identical to TRBD2. CDR1 and CDR2 (germline): SNHLY, FYNNEI. Trimming took 4 bases from V and 5 from J; bases not matched to a gene: 9. CDR3 length equals 16 residues. The DNA of the CDR3 is TGTGCCAGCAGTGTGACGAGCGGGGGGGGTGAAGATACGCAGTATTTT. Translation: CASSVTSGGGEDTQYF.

The chain is built from TRBV10-2 and TRBJ2-7, with D perhaps matching TRBD2 (5 bases). Germline V lookup: CDR1 WSHSY, CDR2 SAAADI. This CDR3 has 15 amino acids. Trimming stripped 3 bases from V and 1 base from J, with 13 bases between. This CDR3 reads CASSDQHRGSYEQYF. The CDR3 DNA is TGCGCCAGCAGTGACCAGCACCGAGGGTCCTACGAGCAGTACTTC.

Many counts were recorded for this clonotype. The chain joins TRBV28 to TRBJ2-3; 8 bases are a match to TRBD2. Germline CDR1 MDHEN, CDR2 SYDVKM. The CDR3 runs to 16 residues. The trim removed 3 bases at V and 2 bases at J, leaving 7 bases unmatched. CDR3 residues: CASSFRVAGNTDTQYF. CDR3 sequence (DNA): TGTGCCAGCAGTTTCCGGGTAGCGGGGAACACAGATACGCAGTATTTT.

This clonotype came up many times. V is TRBV7-2 and J is TRBJ1-2; D possibly corresponds to TRBD1 (5 bases). The length of the CDR3 is 15 residues. Trimming took 5 bases from V and 8 from J, leaving 21 bases between them. From germline, CDR1 is SGHTA and CDR2 FQGNSA. For the CDR3, the DNA is TGTGCCAGCAGCCCCGGGTGGGGACTCCAAAGAGGCTACACCTTC. Translation gives CASSPGWGLQRGYTF.

This clonotype was recorded many times. The chain joins TRBV11-3 to TRBJ2-7; unclear D gene. The CDR3 consists of 13 residues. Trimming took 5 bases from V and 4 from J, leaving 12 bases between them. Germline V lookup: CDR1 SGHNT, CDR2 YENEEA. This chain's CDR3 is CASSLNLGYEQYF. In nucleotides, the CDR3 is TGTGCCAGCAGCCTCAACTTAGGTTACGAGCAGTACTTC.

This chain's CDR3 is CASSLRASGGRRGSYEQYF. CDR3 in DNA: TGTGCCAGCAGCTTGAGGGCTAGCGGGGGACGGAGGGGCTCCTACGAGCAGTACTTC. The chain combines TRBV13 with TRBJ2-7, with 10 nucleotides matching TRBD2. Losses at the gene ends were 3 bases for V and 0 bases for J; bases not matched to a gene: 14. Germline-derived CDR1 and CDR2 are PRHDT and FYEKMQ (reference sequence). The CDR3 has 19 residues.

About this clonotype itself: A much larger clone sits a single nucleotide away, making a read error possible. J is TRBJ2-5 and V is TRBV7-9; maybe TRBD1 (6 bases). The J call could be wrong; TRBJ2-1 is a better fit for the DNA end. Germline CDR1 and CDR2: SEHNR and FQNEAQ (reference sequence). The CDR3 consists of 18 residues. The CDR3 is CASSLATDSYGTSETQFF. The CDR3 DNA follows: TGTGCCAGCAGCTTAGCAACGGACAGCTATGGAACGTCAGAGACCCAGTTCTTC.

The V and J genes are TRBV11-3 and TRBJ2-7; D uncertain. The CDR3 is 16 amino acids. Trimming removed 4 bases from V and 7 bases from J, with 23 bases in between. The germline gives CDR1 SGHNT, CDR2 YENEEA. CDR3 DNA sequence: TGTGCCAGCAGCTCCACCGGTCGGTCAGTCCGAGGAGAGCAGTACTTC. Translation: CASSSTGRSVRGEQYF.

This clonotype was detected ten times or more. This chain uses TRBV7-9 with TRBJ1-2; D is unclear. Per germline, CDR1 SEHNR and CDR2 FQNEAQ (reference sequence). This CDR3 region has 12 residues. Trimming pared 10 bases from V and 5 bases from J, leaving 14 bases between. Here the CDR3 DNA reads TGTGCCACCGAGGACGGGAGTTATGGCTACACCTTC. This sequence encodes CATEDGSYGYTF.

This clonotype showed up many times. This chain uses TRBV6-1 with TRBJ2-3, with 8 bases that match TRBD2. J was trimmed by 5 bases and V by 1 base; bases with no gene match: 8. Germline-derived CDR1 and CDR2 are MNHNS and SASEGT. This CDR3 has 16 amino acids. CDR3 sequence reads: CASSEGVLAAGDTQYF. The CDR3 bases are TGTGCCAGCAGTGAAGGTGTACTAGCGGCCGGAGATACGCAGTATTTT.

This clonotype was detected only a few times. This rearrangement joins TRBV5-5 to TRBJ2-1; perhaps TRBD2 as D (6 bases). Germline CDR1 is SGHKS and CDR2 is YYEKEE (reference sequence). With 0 bases removed from V and 6 bases from J, the gap between germline ends came to 19 bases. CDR3 length equals 17 residues. Written as DNA, the CDR3 is TGTGCCAGCAGCTTGGGTTTGGAGGGGAGTTATAGCAATGAGCAGTTCTTC. This gives the protein CASSLGLEGSYSNEQFF.

The chain recombines TRBV7-8 with TRBJ2-7, with D hard to call. Trimming removed 1 base from V and 5 bases from J, with 15 bases in between. The V gene's germline CDR1 is SGHVS and CDR2 FQNEAQ. The CDR3 has 15 amino acids. Here the CDR3 DNA reads TGTGCCAGCAGCTTAGGACGGGTTATATCAAACGAGCAGTACTTC. Protein: CASSLGRVISNEQYF.

This clonotype occurred many times. The rearrangement joins TRBV27 to TRBJ2-2; no clear D gene. Germline V gives CDR1 MNHEY, CDR2 SMNVEV (reference sequence). With 5 bases removed from V and 1 base from J, the gap between germline ends came to 8 bases. The CDR3 has 14 amino acids. The CDR3 nucleotides are TGTGCCAGCAGTGCTTACGAGAACACCGGGGAGCTGTTTTTT. Protein sequence: CASSAYENTGELFF.

In its sample, this clonotype was seen many times. Here the CDR3 reads CSARDAGVPGNQPQHF. CDR3 nucleotides: TGCAGTGCTAGAGATGCGGGGGTTCCGGGGAATCAGCCCCAGCATTTT. The rearrangement joins TRBV20-1 to TRBJ1-5; D possibly corresponds to TRBD1 (5 bases). With 0 bases removed from V and 4 bases from J, the gap between germline ends came to 16 bases. Looked up from germline, CDR1 is DFQATT and CDR2 is SNEGSKA (reference sequence). This CDR3 has 16 residues.

J is TRBJ2-1 and V is TRBV3-1; D is ambiguous. Between the trimmed V and J ends, which lost 1 base and 2 bases, there was a span of 9 bases. The CDR3 is 15 amino acids. Germline V gene data show CDR1 as LGHDT and CDR2 as YNNKEL (reference sequence). CDR3 amino acids: CASSQGNFPYNEQFF. The CDR3 DNA sequence: TGTGCCAGCAGCCAAGGGAATTTTCCCTACAATGAGCAGTTCTTC.

This clonotype was seen ten or more times. The chain joins TRBV7-9 to TRBJ2-2, with D perhaps TRBD2 (5 bases). Germline lookup yields CDR1 SEHNR and CDR2 FQNEAQ (reference sequence). This CDR3 region has 15 residues. V was trimmed by 6 bases and J by 6 bases, leaving 17 bases between them. The CDR3 protein is CASSSPGSYAGELFF. The CDR3 DNA is TGTGCCAGCAGTTCCCCGGGGTCATACGCCGGGGAGCTGTTTTTT.

This clonotype was detected only a few times. The genes are TRBV7-6 and TRBJ2-6; 8 bases are shared with TRBD1. V shed 5 bases and J 2 bases; nucleotides not matched to a gene: 8. CDR1 SGHVS and CDR2 FNYEAQ come from the germline V gene. The CDR3 length is 17 residues. The CDR3 loop is CASSPRAGGAGANVLTF. The CDR3 nucleotides are TGTGCCAGCAGCCCTCGGGCAGGGGGCGCTGGGGCCAACGTCCTGACTTTC.

This clonotype was observed at least ten times. V and J are TRBV10-3 and TRBJ2-5; possible D gene TRBD1, 5 bases. The CDR3 runs 15 residues. V lost 2 bases and J 3 bases, leaving 13 bases between the germline ends. Germline V gene lookup returns CDR1 ENHRY and CDR2 SYGVKD. DNA of the CDR3: TGTGCCATCAGTGAGGCTCGGACAACCGAAGAGACCCAGTACTTC. This translates into CAISEARTTEETQYF.

This clonotype was detected many times. The chain links TRBV2 to TRBJ1-1; no clear D gene. The V end was cut by 7 bases, the J end by 0 bases, with 12 bases between. Germline loops: CDR1 SNHLY, CDR2 FYNNEI. This CDR3 has 14 residues. The CDR3 here is CASNKQLMNTEAFF. CDR3 bases: TGTGCCAGCAATAAACAGCTTATGAACACTGAAGCTTTCTTT.

This clonotype was detected only a few times. This chain connects TRBV27 to TRBJ1-1; the D gene is possibly TRBD1 (5 bases). Per the germline V gene, CDR1 is MNHEY and CDR2 is SMNVEV (reference sequence). This CDR3 comprises 14 residues. V was cut by 5 bases and J by 5 bases, with 15 bases left in between. The chain's CDR3 is CASSPRDSRTEAFF. Written as DNA, the CDR3 is TGTGCCAGCAGTCCCCGGGACTCGAGGACTGAAGCTTTCTTT.

This clonotype came up many times. The J gene is TRBJ2-1, the V gene TRBV28, with 15 positions matching TRBD2. Germline V gene sequence: CDR1 MDHEN, CDR2 SYDVKM. This CDR3 is built from 18 residues. V trimming: 0 bases; J trimming: 6 bases; junction bases outside the gene matches: 6. CDR3 nucleotides: TGTGCCAGCAGTTTATGGGGTGAGGGACTAGCGGGAGGCAATGAGCAGTTCTTC. Translation gives CASSLWGEGLAGGNEQFF.

This clonotype was detected ten times or more. The chain has TRBV7-2 and TRBJ2-7; no firm D call. CDR1 SGHTA and CDR2 FQGNSA come from the germline V gene. The V end lost 4 bases, the J end lost 9 bases, and 13 bases lay between the germline ends. CDR3 length: 12 residues. In DNA form, the CDR3 reads TGTGCCAGCAGCTCTCCCGTGGGCGGGCAGTACTTC. This codes for CASSSPVGGQYF.

As concerns this clonotype: A junction end diverges from the germline sequence, so it may reflect a read error. The chain couples TRBV19 to TRBJ1-1; 9 bases are shared with TRBD1. Germline loops: CDR1 LNHDA, CDR2 SQIVND (reference sequence). The CDR3 is made up of 14 amino acids. CDR3 residues: CAGSWDRENTEAFF. Here the CDR3 DNA reads TGTGCCGGTAGTTGGGACAGGGAAAACACTGAAGCTTTCTTT. Full variable domain (rest looked up from reference TRBV19 and TRBJ1-1): DGGITQSPKYLFRKEGQNVTLSCEQNLNHDAMYWYRQDPGQGLRLIYYSQIVNDFQKGDIAEGYSVSREKKESFPLTVTSAQKNPTAFYLCAGSWDRENTEAFFGQGTRLTVV.

The rearrangement joins TRBV6-1 to TRBJ1-5, with D possibly being TRBD1 (5 bases). CDR3 size: 13 residues. Germline V lookup: CDR1 MNHNS, CDR2 SASEGT. The germline V and J ends were trimmed by 10 bases and 6 bases, with 16 bases remaining between them. The CDR3 DNA reads TGTGCCACCGAGGAGCAGGGAGGTCAGCCCCAGCATTTT. Translated: CATEEQGGQPQHF.

This clonotype was detected many times. This rearrangement joins TRBV7-8 to TRBJ1-5; possibly TRBD1 for D (5 bases). The germline gives CDR1 SGHVS, CDR2 FQNEAQ. The CDR3 totals 16 residues. Trimming cost V 5 bases and J 5 bases, with 19 bases left between them. Here the CDR3 reads CASSPAGGIRDQPQHF. CDR3 in DNA: TGTGCCAGCAGCCCCGCGGGGGGAATACGGGATCAGCCCCAGCATTTT.

This clonotype was picked up many times. An end of the junction differs from the germline gene, which may be a read error. The V and J genes are TRBV20-1 and TRBJ2-3; D uncertain. Germline CDR1 is DFQATT and CDR2 is SNEGSKA (reference sequence). This CDR3 is 9 amino acids long. The CDR3: CSATDKQYF. CDR3 in DNA: TGCAGTGCTACTGATAAGCAGTATTTT.

CDR3 region: CATGRNNQPQHF. CDR3 DNA sequence: TGTGCCACTGGACGGAACAATCAGCCCCAGCATTTT. The V gene is TRBV7-2, the J gene TRBJ1-5, with no clear D. This CDR3 has 12 amino acids. Trimming pared 10 bases from V and 3 bases from J, leaving 10 bases between. Germline CDR1 and CDR2: SGHTA and FQGNSA.

This clonotype was seen many times. V is TRBV6-1 and J is TRBJ2-7; weak D call: TRBD1 (6 bases). Trimming took off 2 bases at V and 2 bases at J, with 10 bases between the two ends. The CDR3 covers 14 residues. Germline loops: CDR1 MNHNS, CDR2 SASEGT. CDR3 in amino acids: CASSESQGTYEQYF. CDR3 sequence (DNA): TGTGCCAGCAGTGAATCACAGGGAACCTACGAGCAGTACTTC.

This clonotype was counted many times. The chain employs TRBV5-1 and TRBJ1-5, with 7 bases matching TRBD1. The germline V gene has CDR1 SGHRS and CDR2 YFSETQ. V lost 4 bases and J lost 2; bases outside the gene matches: 6. The CDR3 sequence is 15 residues long. The CDR3: CASSPGGGGNQPQHF. The CDR3 DNA sequence: TGCGCCAGCAGCCCAGGGGGTGGGGGCAATCAGCCCCAGCATTTT.